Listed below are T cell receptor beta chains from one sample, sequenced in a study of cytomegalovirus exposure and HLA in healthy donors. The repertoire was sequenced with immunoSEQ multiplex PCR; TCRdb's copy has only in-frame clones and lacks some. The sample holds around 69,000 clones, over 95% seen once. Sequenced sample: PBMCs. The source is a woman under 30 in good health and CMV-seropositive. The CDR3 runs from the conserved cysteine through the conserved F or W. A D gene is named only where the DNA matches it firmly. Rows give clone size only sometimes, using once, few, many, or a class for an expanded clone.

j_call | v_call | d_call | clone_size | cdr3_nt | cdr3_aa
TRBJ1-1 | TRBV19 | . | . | TGTGCCAGTAGTATGGGGATAGGAGGACAGACTTTCTTT | CASSMGIGGQTFF
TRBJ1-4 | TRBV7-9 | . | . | TGTGCCAGCAGCTTCGACCAGGACACCTCTAATGAAAAACTGTTTTTT | CASSFDQDTSNEKLFF
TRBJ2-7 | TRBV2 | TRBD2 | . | TGTGCCACCCGGACTAGCGGGAGAGGTGAGCAGTACTTC | CATRTSGRGEQYF
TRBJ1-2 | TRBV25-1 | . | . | TGTGCCAGCAGTGAAACGGGGAACCGGCTAGTACTCTATGGCTACACCTTC | CASSETGNRLVLYGYTF
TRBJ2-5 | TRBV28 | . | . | TGTGCCAGCAGGCCCAGGGGACCGCCGACCCAGTACTTC | CASRPRGPPTQYF
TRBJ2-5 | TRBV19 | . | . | TGTGCCAGTAGTATCGGGCGGGGCGATAAAGAGACCCAGTACTTC | CASSIGRGDKETQYF
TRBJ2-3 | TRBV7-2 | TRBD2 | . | TGTGCCAGCAGCTTAGGGGCAACGGGAGGGTATGCAGATACGCAGTATTTT | CASSLGATGGYADTQYF
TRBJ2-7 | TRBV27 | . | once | TGTGCCAGCAGTTCCCGGGCGGGGTTACTTTACGAGCAGTACTTC | CASSSRAGLLYEQYF
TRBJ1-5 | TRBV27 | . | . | TGTGCCACCCAATTGCGGGGGGCGCAAAATCAGCCCCAGCATTTT | CATQLRGAQNQPQHF
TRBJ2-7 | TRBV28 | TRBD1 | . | TGTGCCAGCAGGGCGGACAGGGAGGTTATCTACGAGCAGTACTTC | CASRADREVIYEQYF
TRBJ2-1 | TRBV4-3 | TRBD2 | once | TGCGCCAGCAGCCAAGCTGTAAAGCGGGAGGTCTACAATGAGCAGTTCTTC | CASSQAVKREVYNEQFF
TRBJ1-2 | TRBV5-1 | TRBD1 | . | TGCGCCAGCAGCCCCCTGGACAGGGGCGATTATGGCTACACCTTC | CASSPLDRGDYGYTF
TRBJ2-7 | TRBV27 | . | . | TGTGCCAGCAGTTCGCTCCTAGGCGCAAGCTCCTACGAGCAGTACTTC | CASSSLLGASSYEQYF
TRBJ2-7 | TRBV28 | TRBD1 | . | TGTGCCAGCAGTTTTCAGGGGGTCGGGTCCTACGAGCAGTACTTC | CASSFQGVGSYEQYF
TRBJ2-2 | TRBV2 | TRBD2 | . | TGTGCCAGCAGTCCATCGACTAGCGGGAGACTTGGCGGGGAGCTGTTTTTT | CASSPSTSGRLGGELFF
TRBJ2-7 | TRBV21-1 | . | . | TGTGCCAGCAGCATGGGGACTCAATCCTACGAGCAGTACTTC | CASSMGTQSYEQYF
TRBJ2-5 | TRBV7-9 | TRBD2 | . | TGTGCCAGCAGCTTAGGCGGCTCTAGCGGGAGTGAAGAGACCCAGTACTTC | CASSLGGSSGSEETQYF
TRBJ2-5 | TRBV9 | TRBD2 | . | TGTGCCAGCAGCGTAGGAAGCGGGAGCGGTGAGACCCAGTACTTC | CASSVGSGSGETQYF
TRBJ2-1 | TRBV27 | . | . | TGTGCCAGCAGTTCGGACGGGATGAGCTCCTACAATGAGCAGTTCTTC | CASSSDGMSSYNEQFF
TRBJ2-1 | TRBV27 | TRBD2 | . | TGTGCCAGCAGCCTGACTAGCGCTTACAATGAGCAGTTCTTC | CASSLTSAYNEQFF
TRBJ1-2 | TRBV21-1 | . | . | TGTGCCAGCAGCAAAGACAGATTTTATGGCTACACCTTC | CASSKDRFYGYTF
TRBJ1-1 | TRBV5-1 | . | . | TGCGCCAGCAGCGCGGGACGGGGCTGGGGCACTGAAGCTTTCTTT | CASSAGRGWGTEAFF
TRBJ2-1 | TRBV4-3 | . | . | TGCGCCAGCAGCCAAGATTTCGCGCCTCGTAATGAGCAGTTCTTC | CASSQDFAPRNEQFF
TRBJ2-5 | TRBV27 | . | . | TGTGCCAGCAGTTTATCGAGGGGGATAAGGGGAGAGACCCAGTACTTC | CASSLSRGIRGETQYF
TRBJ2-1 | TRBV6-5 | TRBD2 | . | TGTGCCAGCAGGATGGGACTAGGAGCAAATGAGCAGTTCTTC | CASRMGLGANEQFF
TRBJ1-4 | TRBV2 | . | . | TGTGCCAGCAGGCCAACACCAGGGGTCATTAATGAAAAACTGTTTTTT | CASRPTPGVINEKLFF
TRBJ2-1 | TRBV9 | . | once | TGTGCCAGCAGCGTAGCGGGGGGCGGGATAGTGGACAATGAGCAGTTCTTC | CASSVAGGGIVDNEQFF
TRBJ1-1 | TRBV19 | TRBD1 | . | TGTGCCAGTAGAAGGCAGGGGGCGGACGGCACTGAAGCTTTCTTT | CASRRQGADGTEAFF
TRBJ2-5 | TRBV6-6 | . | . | TGTGCCAGCAGTCGATCAGTGTCACAAGAGACCCAGTACTTC | CASSRSVSQETQYF
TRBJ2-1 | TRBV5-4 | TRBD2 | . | TGTGCCAGCAGCTCCTTCCGCGGGGGCTCCTACAATGAGCAGTTCTTC | CASSSFRGGSYNEQFF
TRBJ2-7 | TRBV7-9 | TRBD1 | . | TGTGCCAGCAGCTTAGAAGGGTTCGGCCAGGGGGCCTACGAGCAGTACTTC | CASSLEGFGQGAYEQYF
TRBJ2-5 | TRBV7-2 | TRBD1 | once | TGTGCCAGCAGCTTAAGGGGACAGATGTACCAAGAGACCCAGTACTTC | CASSLRGQMYQETQYF
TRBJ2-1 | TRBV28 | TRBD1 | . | TGTGCCAGCAGAGGGACAGGGAGGAGGTACAATGAGCAGTTCTTC | CASRGTGRRYNEQFF
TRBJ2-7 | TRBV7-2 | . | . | TGTGCCAGCAGCCCCAGCTCCTACGAGCAGTACTTC | CASSPSSYEQYF
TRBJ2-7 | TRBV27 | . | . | TGTGCCAGCAGTTCAGGACAGCCAAGGGGATACGAGCAGTACTTC | CASSSGQPRGYEQYF
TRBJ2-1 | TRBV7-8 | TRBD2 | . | TGTGCCAGCAGCGCGGGACTAGCGTATGAGCAGTTCTTC | CASSAGLAYEQFF
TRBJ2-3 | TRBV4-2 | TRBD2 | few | TGTGCCAGCAGCCAAGAACTAGCGGGAGGCGGAGATACGCAGTATTTT | CASSQELAGGGDTQYF
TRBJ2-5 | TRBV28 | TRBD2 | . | TGTGCCAGCAGCCTACCGGGGGAGGGTGAGACCCAGTACTTC | CASSLPGEGETQYF
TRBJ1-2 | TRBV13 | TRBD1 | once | TGTGCCAGCAGCACCCGACAGGGAAGGGATGGCTACACCTTC | CASSTRQGRDGYTF
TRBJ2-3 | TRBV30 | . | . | TGTGCCTGGAGTGTACCAGCGGGCACAGATACGCAGTATTTT | CAWSVPAGTDTQYF
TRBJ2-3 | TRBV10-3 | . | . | TGTGCCATCAGTATAGGACAGTCTAGCACAGATACGCAGTATTTT | CAISIGQSSTDTQYF
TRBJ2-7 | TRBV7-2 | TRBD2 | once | TGTGCCAGCAGCTCTACTAGCGGGAGGGCCAACGAGCAGTACTTC | CASSSTSGRANEQYF
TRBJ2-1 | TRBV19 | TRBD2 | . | TGTGCCAGTAGGGGCGGGGCTAGCGGGAGTGTTTACAATGAGCAGTTCTTC | CASRGGASGSVYNEQFF
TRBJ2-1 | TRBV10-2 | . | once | TGCGCCAGCAGTGAGCGTCAGGTCTCTGAGCAGTTCTTC | CASSERQVSEQFF
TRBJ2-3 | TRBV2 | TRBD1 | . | TGTGCCAGCAGTGAGATCGACAGGGTCAAAGATACGCAGTATTTT | CASSEIDRVKDTQYF
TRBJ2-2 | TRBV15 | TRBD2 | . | TGTGCCACCAGCAGAGCGACCCTCACTAGCGGGAGGGCCTCCGGGGAGCTGTTTTTT | CATSRATLTSGRASGELFF
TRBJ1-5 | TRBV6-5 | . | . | TGTGCCAGCAGTTACGGTAGGGTCCCGGGGCAGCCCCAGCATTTT | CASSYGRVPGQPQHF
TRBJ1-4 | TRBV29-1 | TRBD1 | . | TGCAGCGCTGGGACAGCCCCTAATGAAAAACTGTTTTTT | CSAGTAPNEKLFF
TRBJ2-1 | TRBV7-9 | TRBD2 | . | TGTGCCAGCGGATTTGGGCGGGAGCTACCGGAGCAGTTCTTC | CASGFGRELPEQFF
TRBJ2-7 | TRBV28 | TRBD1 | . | TGTGCCAGCAGTCAACGCCGGACAGGGTCTATCCACGAGCAGTACTTC | CASSQRRTGSIHEQYF
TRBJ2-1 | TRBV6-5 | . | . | TGTGCCAGCAGTAAGACAGGACCAACCAATGAGCAGTTCTTC | CASSKTGPTNEQFF
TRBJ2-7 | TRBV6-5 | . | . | TGTGCCAGCAGTTTCGGGATGGGAAGTCACGAGCAGTACTTC | CASSFGMGSHEQYF
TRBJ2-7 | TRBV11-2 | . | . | TGTGCCAGCAGCAGGACATTGGACAGTAACTACGAGCAGTACTTC | CASSRTLDSNYEQYF
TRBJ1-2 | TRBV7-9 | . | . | TGTGCCAGCAGCTTAGTGTCCGAGGGAGGATGGGACTATGGCTACACCTTC | CASSLVSEGGWDYGYTF
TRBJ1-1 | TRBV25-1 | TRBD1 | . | TGTGCCAGCAGCTTGGGACAGAGGAACACTGAAGCTTTCTTT | CASSLGQRNTEAFF